This TCR beta chain was retrieved from a study of blood T cell repertoires in COVID-19. V lost 3 bases and J lost 0, with 6 bases in between. From germline, CDR1 is MNHNY and CDR2 SVGAGI (reference sequence). The CDR3 loop spans 15 amino acids. In the study's own analysis: Amplifying reference gene primers gave estimates of nucleated cell counts. Clones were read by immunoSEQ multiplex PCR, and TCRdb kept only the in-frame ones, dropping some. V, J and clone size derive from that table, while D and trimming were established from the DNA sequence. The sample shows more than 300,000 clones, about 90% of them seen only once.

The sequence was collected from a woman between 35 and 50 years old with COVID-19, enrolled during active disease. This chain uses TRBV6-6 with TRBJ1-6, with no clear D. The sample comprised peripheral blood. The CDR3 sequence: CASSYTSSYNSPLHF. CDR3 sequence (DNA): TGTGCCAGCAGTTATACGAGCTCCTATAATTCACCCCTCCACTTT.